This T cell receptor (beta chain) is from a study of T cell repertoires in cytomegalovirus infection. TCRdb fed the reads into MiXCR, producing one record per CDR3 protein. The sample has fewer than 550,000 distinct CDR3 sequences, approximately 30% seen once. This CDR3 is built from 15 residues. Germline V gene lookup returns CDR1 SQVTM and CDR2 ANQGSEA. V was pared by 5 bases and J by 1 base, with 9 bases of the junction left unmatched. This clonotype was counted a few times. This receptor was taken from a human donor in good health (CMV status not recorded). Some clones in this sample may be carry-over from other donors' samples. The sequenced sample was PBMCs. This chain links TRBV29-1 with TRBJ1-2, with 8 positions matching TRBD1. CDR3 residues: CSVPIGQGLNYGYTF. CDR3 bases: TGCAGCGTTCCGATAGGACAGGGACTTAACTATGGCTACACCTTC.